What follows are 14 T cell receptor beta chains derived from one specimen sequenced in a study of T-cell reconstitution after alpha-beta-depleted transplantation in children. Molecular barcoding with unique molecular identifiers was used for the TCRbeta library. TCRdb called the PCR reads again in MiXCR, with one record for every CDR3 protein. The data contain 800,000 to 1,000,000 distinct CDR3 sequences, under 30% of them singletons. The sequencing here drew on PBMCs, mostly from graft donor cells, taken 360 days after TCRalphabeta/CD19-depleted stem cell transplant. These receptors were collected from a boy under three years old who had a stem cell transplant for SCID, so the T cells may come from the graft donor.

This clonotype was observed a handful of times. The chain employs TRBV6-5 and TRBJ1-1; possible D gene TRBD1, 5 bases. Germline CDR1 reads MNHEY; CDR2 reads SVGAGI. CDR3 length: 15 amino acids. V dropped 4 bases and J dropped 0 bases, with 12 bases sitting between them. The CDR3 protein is CASSSPGRMNTEAFF. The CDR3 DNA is TGTGCCAGCAGTTCCCCGGGACGGATGAACACTGAAGCTTTCTTT.

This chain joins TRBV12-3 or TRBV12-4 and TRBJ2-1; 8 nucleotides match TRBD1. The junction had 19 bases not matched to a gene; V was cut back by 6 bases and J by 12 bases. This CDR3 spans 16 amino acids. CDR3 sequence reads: CASRFRTGSTYMGQFF. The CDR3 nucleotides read TGTGCCAGCAGATTCCGGACAGGGTCGACCTACATGGGGCAGTTCTTC.

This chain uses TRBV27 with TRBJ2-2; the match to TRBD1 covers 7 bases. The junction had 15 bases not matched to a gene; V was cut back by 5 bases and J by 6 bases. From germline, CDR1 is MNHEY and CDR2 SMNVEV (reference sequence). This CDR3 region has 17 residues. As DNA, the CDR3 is TGTGCCAGCAGTGCCTCGGTAGGGGGCCCTAGAGCCGGGGAGCTGTTTTTT. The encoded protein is CASSASVGGPRAGELFF.

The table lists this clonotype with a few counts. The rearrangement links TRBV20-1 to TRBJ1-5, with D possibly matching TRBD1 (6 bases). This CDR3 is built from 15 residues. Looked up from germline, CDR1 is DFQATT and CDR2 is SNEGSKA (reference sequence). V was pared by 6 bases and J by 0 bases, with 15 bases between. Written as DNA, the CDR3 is TGCAGTGCAACCACAGGGACCGTTAGCAATCAGCCCCAGCATTTT. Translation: CSATTGTVSNQPQHF.

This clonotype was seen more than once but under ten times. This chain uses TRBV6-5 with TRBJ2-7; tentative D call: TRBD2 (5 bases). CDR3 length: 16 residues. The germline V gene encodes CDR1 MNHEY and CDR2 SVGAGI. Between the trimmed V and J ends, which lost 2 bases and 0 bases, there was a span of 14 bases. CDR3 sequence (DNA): TGTGCCAGCAGTTACAGTGCGGGTTTACTCTCCTACGAGCAGTACTTC. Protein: CASSYSAGLLSYEQYF.

The CDR3 spells CASSPLQVVTYEQYF. CDR3 DNA sequence: TGTGCCAGCAGCCCTTTACAGGTCGTGACCTACGAGCAGTACTTC. This chain joins TRBV7-9 and TRBJ2-7, with TRBD1 as a possible D gene (5 bases). This CDR3 is built from 15 residues. Germline CDR1 SEHNR, CDR2 FQNEAQ (reference sequence). Trimming took 5 bases from V and 2 from J, leaving 16 bases between them.

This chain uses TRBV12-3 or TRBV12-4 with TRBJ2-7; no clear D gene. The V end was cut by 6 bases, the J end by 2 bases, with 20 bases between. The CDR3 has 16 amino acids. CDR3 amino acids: CASSPTIPGDAYEQYF. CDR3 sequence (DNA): TGTGCCAGCAGCCCGACAATTCCAGGAGACGCCTACGAGCAGTACTTC.

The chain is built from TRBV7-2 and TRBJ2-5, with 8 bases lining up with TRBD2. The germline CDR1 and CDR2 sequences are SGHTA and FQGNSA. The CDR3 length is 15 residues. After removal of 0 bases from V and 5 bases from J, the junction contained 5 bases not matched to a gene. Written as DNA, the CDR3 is TGTGCCAGCAGCTTAGCCCGGACTAGCACGGAGACCCAGTACTTC. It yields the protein CASSLARTSTETQYF.

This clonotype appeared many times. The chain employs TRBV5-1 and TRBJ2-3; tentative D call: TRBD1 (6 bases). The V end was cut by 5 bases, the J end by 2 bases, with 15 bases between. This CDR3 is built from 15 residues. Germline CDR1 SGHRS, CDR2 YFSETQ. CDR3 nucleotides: TGCGCCAGCAGTCCCCGGGGACACCCCACAGATACGCAGTATTTT. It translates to CASSPRGHPTDTQYF.

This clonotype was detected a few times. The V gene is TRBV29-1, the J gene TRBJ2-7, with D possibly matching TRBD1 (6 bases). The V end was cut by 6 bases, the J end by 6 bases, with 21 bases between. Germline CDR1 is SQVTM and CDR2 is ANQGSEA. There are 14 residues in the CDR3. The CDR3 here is CSVTTGTTMSEQYF. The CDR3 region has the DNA TGCAGCGTAACAACCGGGACAACCATGAGCGAGCAGTACTTC.

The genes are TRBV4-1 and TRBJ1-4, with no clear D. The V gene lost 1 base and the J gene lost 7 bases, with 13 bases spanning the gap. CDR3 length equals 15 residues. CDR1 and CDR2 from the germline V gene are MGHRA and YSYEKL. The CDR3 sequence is CASSQVLLQFEKLFF. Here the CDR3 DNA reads TGCGCCAGCAGCCAAGTTCTCCTACAGTTTGAAAAACTGTTTTTT.

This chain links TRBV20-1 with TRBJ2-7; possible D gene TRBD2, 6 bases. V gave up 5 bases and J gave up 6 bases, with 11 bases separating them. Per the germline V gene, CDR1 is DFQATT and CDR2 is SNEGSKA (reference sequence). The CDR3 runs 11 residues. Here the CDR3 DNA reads TGCAGTGCTGGCGGGGCGGGCGAGCAGTACTTC. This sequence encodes CSAGGAGEQYF.

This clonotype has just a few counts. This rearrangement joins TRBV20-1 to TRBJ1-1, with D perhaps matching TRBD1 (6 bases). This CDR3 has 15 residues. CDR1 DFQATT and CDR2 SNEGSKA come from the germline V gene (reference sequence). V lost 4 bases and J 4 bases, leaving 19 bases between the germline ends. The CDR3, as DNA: TGCAGTGCTACCGAGGGGGGGGCCCGAGTCACTGAAGCTTTCTTT. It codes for CSATEGGARVTEAFF.

In DNA, the CDR3 is TGTGCCAGCAGCGTTAGAGGCGCGGGGCCTCCCTACGAGCAGTACTTC. This encodes CASSVRGAGPPYEQYF. V usage is TRBV7-9 and J usage is TRBJ2-7; TRBD2 might be the D (6 bases). Germline CDR1 SEHNR, CDR2 FQNEAQ (reference sequence). Trimming stripped 5 bases from V and 2 bases from J, with 19 bases between. This CDR3 has 16 residues.